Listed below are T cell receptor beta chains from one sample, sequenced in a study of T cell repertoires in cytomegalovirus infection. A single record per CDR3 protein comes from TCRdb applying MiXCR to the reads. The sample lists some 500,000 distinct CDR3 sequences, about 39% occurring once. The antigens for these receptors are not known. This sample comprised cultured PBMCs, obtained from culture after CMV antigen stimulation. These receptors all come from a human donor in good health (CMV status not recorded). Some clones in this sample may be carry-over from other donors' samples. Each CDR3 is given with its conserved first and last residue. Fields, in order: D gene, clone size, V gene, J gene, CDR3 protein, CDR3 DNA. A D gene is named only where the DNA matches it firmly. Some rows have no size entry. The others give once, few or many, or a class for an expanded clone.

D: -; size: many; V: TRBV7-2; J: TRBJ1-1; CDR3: CASSFSGGGTEAFF; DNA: TGTGCCAGCAGCTTTTCAGGAGGGGGTACTGAAGCTTTCTTT
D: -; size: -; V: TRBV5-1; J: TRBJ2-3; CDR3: CASSPKMGVGDTQYF; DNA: TGCGCCAGCAGCCCGAAAATGGGTGTTGGAGATACGCAGTATTTT
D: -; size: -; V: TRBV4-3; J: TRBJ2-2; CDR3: CASSPHSRFSGELFF; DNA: TGCGCCAGCAGCCCTCACAGCCGCTTCTCCGGGGAGCTGTTTTTT
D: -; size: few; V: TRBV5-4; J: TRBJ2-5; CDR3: CASSPSRGQETQYF; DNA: TGTGCCAGCAGCCCCTCAAGGGGTCAAGAGACCCAGTACTTC
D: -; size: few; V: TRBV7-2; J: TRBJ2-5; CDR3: CASSPRPQGETQYF; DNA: TGTGCCAGCAGCCCTCGCCCCCAGGGGGAGACCCAGTACTTC
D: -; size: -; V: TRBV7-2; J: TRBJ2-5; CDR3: CASSLEGSRGGTQYF; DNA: TGTGCCAGCAGCTTAGAGGGTTCTAGAGGGGGGACCCAGTACTTC
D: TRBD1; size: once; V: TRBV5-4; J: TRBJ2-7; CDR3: CASSYGTGGVYEQYF; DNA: TGTGCCAGCAGCTATGGGACAGGGGGCGTCTACGAGCAGTACTTC
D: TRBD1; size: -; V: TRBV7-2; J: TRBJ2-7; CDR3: CASSLDRVEQYF; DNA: TGTGCCAGCAGCTTGGACAGGGTCGAGCAGTACTTC
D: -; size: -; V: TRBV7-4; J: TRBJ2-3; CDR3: CASSNSGLGDNTQYF; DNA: TGTGCCAGCAGTAACTCGGGACTGGGGGACAATACGCAGTATTTT
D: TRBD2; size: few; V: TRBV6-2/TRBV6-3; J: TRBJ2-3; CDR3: CATGLAGEGYTQYF; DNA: TGTGCCACCGGACTAGCGGGAGAAGGATATACGCAGTATTTT
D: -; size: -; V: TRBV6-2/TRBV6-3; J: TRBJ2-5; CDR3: CASRQEETQYF; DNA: TGTGCCAGCAGACAAGAGGAGACCCAGTACTTC
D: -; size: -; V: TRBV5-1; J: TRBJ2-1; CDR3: CASSLPPSANEQFF; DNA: TGCGCCAGCAGCTTACCACCTAGCGCCAATGAGCAGTTCTTC
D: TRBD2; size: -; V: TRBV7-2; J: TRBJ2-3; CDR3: CASSLLGGRNTQYF; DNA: TGTGCCAGCAGCTTATTAGGCGGGAGGAATACGCAGTATTTT
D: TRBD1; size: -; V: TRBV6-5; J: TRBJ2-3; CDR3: CASSLGGQGADTQYF; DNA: TGTGCCAGCAGTTTAGGGGGACAGGGGGCAGATACGCAGTATTTT
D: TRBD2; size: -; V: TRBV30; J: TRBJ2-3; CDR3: CAWSRGLAGDTQYF; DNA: TGTGCCTGGAGTCGAGGGCTAGCGGGAGATACGCAGTATTTT
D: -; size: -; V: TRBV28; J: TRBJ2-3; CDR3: CASVGTPSTDTQYF; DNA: TGTGCCAGCGTCGGGACTCCGAGCACAGATACGCAGTATTTT
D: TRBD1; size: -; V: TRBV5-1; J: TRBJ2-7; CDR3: CASSRAEQGESYEQYF; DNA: TGCGCCAGCAGCCGCGCCGAACAGGGGGAGTCCTACGAGCAGTACTTC
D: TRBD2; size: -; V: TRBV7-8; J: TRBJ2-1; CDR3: CASSLLLGTSVNNEQFF; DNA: TGTGCCAGCAGCTTATTACTCGGGACTAGCGTTAACAATGAGCAGTTCTTC
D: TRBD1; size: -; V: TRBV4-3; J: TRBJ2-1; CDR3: CASSPGVTGGNEQFF; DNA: TGCGCCAGCAGCCCCGGGGTTACAGGGGGCAATGAGCAGTTCTTC
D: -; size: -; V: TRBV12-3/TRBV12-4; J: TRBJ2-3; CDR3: CASSLGASRRYF; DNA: TGTGCCAGCAGTCTCGGGGCCTCACGCAGGTATTTT
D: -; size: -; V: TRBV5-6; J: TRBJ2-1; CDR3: CASSLGGTPTGREQFF; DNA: TGTGCCAGCAGCTTGGGGGGAACTCCTACGGGGCGTGAGCAGTTCTTC
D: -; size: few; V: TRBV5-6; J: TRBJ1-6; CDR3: CASSSASGGGSPLHF; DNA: TGTGCCAGCAGCTCCGCTTCTGGAGGTGGATCACCCCTCCACTTT